This entry describes one T cell receptor (beta chain). Its antigen is still unknown. This sample was taken from a study of cytomegalovirus exposure and HLA in healthy donors. Findings and caveats of the study: A few chains linked to CMV were shown in vitro to be specific for CMV antigens.

The PCR was carried out with 60 Vbeta primers and 13 Jbeta primers. Clones were read by immunoSEQ multiplex PCR, and TCRdb kept only the in-frame ones, dropping some. The data hold tens of thousands of clones, with around 84% observed a single time. The length of the CDR3 is 16 residues. With 1 base clipped from V and 3 bases from J, the junction kept 2 bases outside the gene matches. CDR1 and CDR2 from the germline V gene are LNHDA and SQIVND (reference sequence). V usage is TRBV19 and J usage is TRBJ2-1, with 11 bases matching TRBD2. The clonotype originates from a woman aged 40 to 50 in good health and CMV-seropositive. Sequenced input: PBMCs. CDR3 sequence reads: CASSIGLAGGYNEQFF. DNA of the CDR3: TGTGCCAGTAGTATAGGCCTAGCGGGGGGCTACAATGAGCAGTTCTTC.